These 28 T cell receptor beta chains came from one sample sequenced in a study of PD-L1 blockade in urothelial cancer. Profiling relied on immunoSEQ multiplex PCR, and the TCRdb table lists in-frame clones only, not all of them. This table has about 100,000 clones, 70% to 85% appearing once. Here the sequenced sample was PBMCs, taken around atezolizumab (anti-PD-L1) treatment. These receptors all stem from a man aged 45-65 years with urothelial cancer.

This rearrangement joins TRBV5-1 to TRBJ2-5; 10 bases line up with TRBD1. This CDR3 has 15 residues. The V and J ends lost 1 base and 2 bases, in that order; junction bases with no gene match: 2. Germline loops: CDR1 SGHRS, CDR2 YFSETQ. CDR3 sequence (DNA): TGCGCCAGCAGCTTGAGGACAGGGGGGCAAGAGACCCAGTACTTC. This gives the protein CASSLRTGGQETQYF.

The CDR3 DNA is TGTGCCAGTAGTATGCGAGTCAGCGACGAGCAGTACTTC. Translating it yields CASSMRVSDEQYF. The V and J genes are TRBV19 and TRBJ2-7; D is uncertain. Germline V gene lookup returns CDR1 LNHDA and CDR2 SQIVND (reference sequence). The CDR3 is 13 residues long. The V gene lost 3 bases and the J gene lost 5 bases, with 11 bases spanning the gap.

The CDR3 coding sequence is TGTGCCAGCAGCTTAGCGAGATCTACCGGGACATGGGAGGAAGCTTTCTTT. As protein: CASSLARSTGTWEEAFF. V gene TRBV7-2 combines with J gene TRBJ1-1; a possible D gene is TRBD1 (6 bases). This CDR3 has 17 amino acids. V was pared by 0 bases and J by 8 bases, with 22 bases between. Germline loops: CDR1 SGHTA, CDR2 FQGNSA.

The genes are TRBV19 and TRBJ1-3; 7 bases align to TRBD1. The ends lost 5 bases at V and 3 bases at J; junction bases unmatched: 4. CDR1 LNHDA and CDR2 SQIVND come from the germline V gene (reference sequence). The CDR3 length is 14 residues. The CDR3 loop is CASSLGTDGNTIYF. DNA of the CDR3: TGTGCCAGTAGTTTGGGGACAGATGGAAACACCATATATTTT.

This clone was observed a handful of times. V is TRBV19 and J is TRBJ1-1, with D unclear. The CDR3 spans 14 residues. Germline CDR1 LNHDA, CDR2 SQIVND (reference sequence). Trimming took 4 bases from V and 3 from J, leaving 12 bases between them. DNA for the CDR3: TGTGCCAGTAGTAGACACGCCGGGGACACTGAAGCTTTCTTT. Translating it yields CASSRHAGDTEAFF.

The J gene is TRBJ2-2, the V gene TRBV29-1; 9 bases line up with TRBD2. V shed 5 bases and J 4 bases; nucleotides not matched to a gene: 5. Germline CDR1 and CDR2: SQVTM and ANQGSEA. The CDR3 is made up of 14 amino acids. CDR3 residues: CSVQGGRVTGELFF. CDR3 in DNA: TGCAGCGTTCAGGGCGGGAGGGTCACCGGGGAGCTGTTTTTT.

CDR3 in amino acids: CASSVLARSYNEQFF. In DNA, the CDR3 is TGTGCCAGCAGCGTACTAGCGCGAAGCTACAATGAGCAGTTCTTC. The chain combines TRBV7-2 with TRBJ2-1; 7 bases are a match to TRBD2. CDR1 SGHTA and CDR2 FQGNSA come from the germline V gene. The V and J ends lost 5 bases and 3 bases, in that order; junction bases with no gene match: 7. There are 15 residues in the CDR3.

This clone was seen a single time. This chain joins TRBV5-1 and TRBJ1-2; maybe TRBD1 (5 bases). Trimming pared 4 bases from V and 4 bases from J, leaving 14 bases between. The CDR3 extends over 14 amino acids. CDR1 SGHRS and CDR2 YFSETQ come from the germline V gene. This CDR3 reads CASSPGGKAYGYTF. The CDR3 region has the DNA TGCGCCAGCAGCCCCGGGGGGAAGGCCTATGGCTACACCTTC.

J is TRBJ1-3 and V is TRBV5-1; unclear D gene. The CDR3 covers 17 residues. Germline V gene sequence: CDR1 SGHRS, CDR2 YFSETQ. Trimming shortened V by 4 bases and J by 0 bases, and 17 bases separated the two germline ends. CDR3 region: CASSPHAADNSGNTIYF. The CDR3 region has the DNA TGCGCCAGCAGCCCGCATGCCGCGGATAACTCTGGAAACACCATATATTTT. The complete variable domain, with remaining parts taken from reference TRBV5-1 and TRBJ1-3, reads KAGVTQTPRYLIKTRGQQVTLSCSPISGHRSVSWYQQTPGQGLQFLFEYFSETQRNKGNFPGRFSGRQFSNSRSEMNVSTLELGDSALYLCASSPHAADNSGNTIYFGEGSWLTVV.

This chain joins TRBV4-2 and TRBJ2-5, with TRBD2 identical over 8 bases. Germline CDR1 reads LGHNA; CDR2 reads YNFKEQ. The trim removed 4 bases at V and 5 bases at J, leaving 12 bases unmatched. This CDR3 contains 16 residues. CDR3 DNA sequence: TGTGCCAGCAGCCCCGGGGGGGATGGACATGCCGAGACCCAGTACTTC. This codes for CASSPGGDGHAETQYF.

This clone was observed a handful of times. The chain employs TRBV28 and TRBJ2-7; perhaps TRBD1 as D (6 bases). Germline lookup yields CDR1 MDHEN and CDR2 SYDVKM. This CDR3 spans 13 amino acids. Trimming pared 6 bases from V and 4 bases from J, leaving 13 bases between. DNA of the CDR3: TGTGCCAGCAGAGTAACAGGGTCGTACGAGCAGTACTTC. It translates to CASRVTGSYEQYF.

This CDR3 is CASSIAGTGVNEQFF. For the CDR3, the DNA is TGTGCCAGTAGTATAGCCGGGACAGGGGTTAATGAGCAGTTCTTC. The chain joins TRBV19 to TRBJ2-1; 10 positions agree with TRBD1. This CDR3 contains 15 residues. V was pared by 1 base and J by 7 bases, with 4 bases of the junction left unmatched. Germline loops: CDR1 LNHDA, CDR2 SQIVND (reference sequence).

The gene calls are TRBV7-8 and TRBJ2-7, with a possible D match to TRBD1 (6 bases). The germline gives CDR1 SGHVS, CDR2 FQNEAQ. V was trimmed by 4 bases and J by 2 bases, leaving 9 bases between them. The CDR3 totals 13 residues. CDR3 in DNA: TGTGCCAGCAGCTCGGGACAAACCTACGAGCAGTACTTC. Protein: CASSSGQTYEQYF.

The chain employs TRBV21-1 and TRBJ2-3; the table gives TRBD2 as D, unverified against the DNA. TRBV21-1 is a pseudogene. This CDR3 is 16 amino acids long. The CDR3 bases are TGTGCCAGCAGCAAGTGCCCTAGCGGGAGGGGAGATACGCAGTATTTT. This encodes CASSKCPSGRGDTQYF.

The chain couples TRBV6-1 to TRBJ1-4, with 11 positions matching TRBD1. CDR1 MNHNS and CDR2 SASEGT come from the germline V gene. Trimming at V came to 0 bases and at J to 7 bases, leaving 1 base not matched to a gene. This CDR3 spans 15 amino acids. The CDR3 here is CASSEAGTGGEKLFF. The CDR3 nucleotides read TGTGCCAGCAGTGAAGCGGGGACAGGGGGTGAAAAACTGTTTTTT.

By its share, this clone is medium-sized. The chain carries TRBV5-1 and TRBJ1-1; D might be TRBD1 (6 bases). This CDR3 has 14 amino acids. Trimming shortened V by 4 bases and J by 4 bases, and 14 bases separated the two germline ends. Germline loops: CDR1 SGHRS, CDR2 YFSETQ. The CDR3 bases are TGCGCCAGCAGCCTTAACATAGGGGGCACTGAAGCTTTCTTT. Translated: CASSLNIGGTEAFF.

The rearrangement uses TRBV4-1 and TRBJ1-3; the D gene is possibly TRBD1 (6 bases). The CDR3 has 18 amino acids. Germline V lookup: CDR1 MGHRA, CDR2 YSYEKL. The ends were cut back, 4 bases at V and 0 bases at J, with 19 bases in the middle. The CDR3: CASSPIGITGTSGNTIYF. In nucleotides, the CDR3 is TGCGCCAGCAGCCCAATAGGAATCACAGGGACCTCTGGAAACACCATATATTTT.

This clone has more than one count but fewer than ten. This chain joins TRBV6-1 and TRBJ1-2, with 7 positions matching TRBD1. The CDR3 loop spans 12 amino acids. Germline CDR1 and CDR2: MNHNS and SASEGT. J gave up 8 bases and V 5 bases, and 5 bases lay outside the gene matches. CDR3 bases: TGTGCCAGCAGTCTCGGGACAGTCGGCTACACCTTC. Protein product: CASSLGTVGYTF.

The chain combines TRBV7-8 with TRBJ2-5; 11 bases align to TRBD1. This CDR3 spans 17 amino acids. Germline loops: CDR1 SGHVS, CDR2 FQNEAQ. The V segment lost 6 bases and the J segment 5 bases; nucleotides outside the gene matches: 14. The CDR3 sequence is CASSWGHGQGAGETQYF. The CDR3 nucleotides are TGTGCCAGCAGTTGGGGACACGGACAGGGGGCTGGTGAGACCCAGTACTTC.

The chain joins TRBV5-1 to TRBJ2-3, with a possible D match to TRBD1 (5 bases). Germline lookup yields CDR1 SGHRS and CDR2 YFSETQ. The CDR3 contains 15 residues. Trimming pared 1 base from V and 0 bases from J, leaving 9 bases between. Here the CDR3 DNA reads TGCGCCAGCAGCTTGTTTGACAGTAGCACAGATACGCAGTATTTT. Its translation is CASSLFDSSTDTQYF. Complete variable domain (other parts from reference TRBV5-1 and TRBJ2-3): KAGVTQTPRYLIKTRGQQVTLSCSPISGHRSVSWYQQTPGQGLQFLFEYFSETQRNKGNFPGRFSGRQFSNSRSEMNVSTLELGDSALYLCASSLFDSSTDTQYFGPGTRLTVL.

A note on this clone: The same CDR3 also results from other DNA sequences found in this sample. J is TRBJ2-1 and V is TRBV27; 12 bases align to TRBD2. This CDR3 has 14 amino acids. The junction had 0 bases not matched to a gene; V was cut back by 5 bases and J by 4 bases. Germline V gene sequence: CDR1 MNHEY, CDR2 SMNVEV (reference sequence). Written as DNA, the CDR3 is TGTGCCAGCAGTCTAGCGGGAGGGTACAATGAGCAGTTCTTC. It yields the protein CASSLAGGYNEQFF.

The V gene is TRBV27, the J gene TRBJ2-7; TRBD2 matches at 12 bases. The ends lost 5 bases at V and 5 bases at J; junction bases unmatched: 7. CDR1 and CDR2 (germline): MNHEY, SMNVEV (reference sequence). The length of the CDR3 is 15 residues. The CDR3 bases are TGTGCCAGCAGTCGACTAGCGGGAGCGTCCCACGAGCAGTACTTC. Residues: CASSRLAGASHEQYF.

This sequence joins TRBV27 and TRBJ1-1, with 7 bases identical to TRBD1. The length of the CDR3 is 15 residues. The V gene's germline CDR1 is MNHEY and CDR2 SMNVEV (reference sequence). V lost 5 bases to trimming and J lost 0 bases; unmatched junction nucleotides: 6. Here the CDR3 reads CASSPRDSLNTEAFF. In DNA form, the CDR3 reads TGTGCCAGCAGTCCGCGGGACAGCTTGAACACTGAAGCTTTCTTT.

About this clone: Germline is not matched at one junction end, which may reflect a read error. This sequence joins TRBV6-1 and TRBJ2-7; 7 bases are a match to TRBD1. The CDR3 runs to 15 residues. Germline CDR1 reads MNHNS; CDR2 reads SASEGT. The DNA of the CDR3 is TGTGCCAGCAGAGAAGGGTGGGACAGCTCCTACGAGCAGTACTTC. Amino acids: CASREGWDSSYEQYF.

The V and J genes are TRBV5-1 and TRBJ2-7; 7 positions agree with TRBD2. Germline lookup yields CDR1 SGHRS and CDR2 YFSETQ. CDR3 length: 14 amino acids. The V and J ends lost 2 bases and 2 bases, in that order; junction bases with no gene match: 4. The CDR3 sequence is CASSFTSGAYEQYF. The CDR3 bases are TGCGCCAGCAGCTTTACGAGCGGGGCCTACGAGCAGTACTTC.

The rearrangement links TRBV28 to TRBJ2-6; TRBD2 matches 7 bases. Germline assignment: CDR1 MDHEN and CDR2 SYDVKM. The CDR3 is made up of 17 amino acids. The V and J ends lost 10 bases and 0 bases, in that order; junction bases with no gene match: 12. The CDR3 spells CATESRGSSSGANVLTF. The DNA for the CDR3 is TGTGCCACCGAATCCCGCGGGAGCAGCTCTGGGGCCAACGTCCTGACTTTC.

The chain has TRBV19 and TRBJ2-5; D remains ambiguous. The CDR3 has 15 amino acids. V was clipped by 3 bases and J by 2 bases, with 13 bases between them. Per the germline V gene, CDR1 is LNHDA and CDR2 is SQIVND (reference sequence). CDR3: CASSISGSTQETQYF. Written as DNA, the CDR3 is TGTGCCAGTAGTATCTCGGGTTCTACTCAAGAGACCCAGTACTTC.

The V and J genes are TRBV6-6 and TRBJ1-1; D not certain. Looked up from germline, CDR1 is MNHNY and CDR2 is SVGAGI (reference sequence). CDR3 size: 13 residues. Trimming took off 1 base at V and 1 base at J, with 4 bases between the two ends. CDR3 nucleotide sequence: TGTGCCAGCAGTTACTTAGCGAACACTGAAGCTTTCTTT. Amino acid sequence: CASSYLANTEAFF.